This is a list of T cell receptor beta chains from one sample in a study of cytomegalovirus exposure and HLA in healthy donors. Clones were read by immunoSEQ multiplex PCR, and TCRdb kept only the in-frame ones, dropping some. Reported are fewer than 250,000 clones; the ten largest clones contain roughly 0.98%. Sequenced material: PBMCs. All receptors derive from a woman aged 25 to 39 in good health and CMV-seropositive. CDR3s include the opening cysteine and the closing phenylalanine or tryptophan. The order of the fields is D gene, J gene, V gene, CDR3 DNA, CDR3 protein. A D gene is named only where the DNA matches it firmly.

TRBD2 TRBJ2-3 TRBV7-9 TGTGCCAGCAGCACTTATATCCCTCGGGGGGGTAGCACAGATACGCAGTATTTT CASSTYIPRGGSTDTQYF
NA TRBJ2-6 TRBV2 TGTGCCAGCAGTAACGGACAGTCTGGGGCCAACGTCCTGACTTTC CASSNGQSGANVLTF
NA TRBJ1-2 TRBV5-8 TGTGCCAGCAGCTTACTCTACACCTTC CASSLLYTF
TRBD1 TRBJ2-1 TRBV2 TGTGCCAGCAGCAAACAGGGGCCCTCCTACAATGAGCAGTTCTTC CASSKQGPSYNEQFF
NA TRBJ1-5 TRBV2 TGTGCCAGCAGAACCCTTGTATACGGGGATCAGCCCCAGCATTTT CASRTLVYGDQPQHF
TRBD1 TRBJ1-2 TRBV19 TGTGCCAGTAGTACCCACAGGGGAGACTATGGCTACACCTTC CASSTHRGDYGYTF
NA TRBJ2-7 TRBV19 TGTGCCAGTAGTAATATGCGGGACGGGATCTACGAGCAGTACTTC CASSNMRDGIYEQYF
TRBD2 TRBJ2-5 TRBV28 TGTGCCAGCAGCGAGCGGGACCGAGAGACCCAGTACTTC CASSERDRETQYF
TRBD1 TRBJ1-1 TRBV9 TGTGCCAGCAGCGTAGAGGGACAGGGGTCTGAAGCTTTCTTT CASSVEGQGSEAFF
TRBD2 TRBJ2-1 TRBV19 TGTGCCAGTAGTATCAGCGGGAGGGACTCTAAGAATGAGCAGTTCTTC CASSISGRDSKNEQFF
NA TRBJ2-1 TRBV11-3 TGTGCCAGCAGCTTAGTTTGGGCGGGCGAGCAGTTCTTC CASSLVWAGEQFF
NA TRBJ2-1 TRBV6-6 TGTGCCAGCACGCCGAGCGGGCGTACTGAGCAGTTCTTC CASTPSGRTEQFF
TRBD2 TRBJ2-7 TRBV7-2 TGTGCCAGCAGCCCCATAGCGGGAGGGTACGAGCAGTACTTC CASSPIAGGYEQYF